The source of this TCR beta chain is a study of T cells in Graves' hyperthyroidism and ophthalmopathy. About the study: Peripheral blood samples were taken at initial diagnosis, prior to any treatment.

This clonotype was counted many times. Its antigen remains unidentified. Researchers amplified the TCR beta CDR3 regions from RNA transcripts. RT-PCR in the first round (using the HTBI primer set) targeted the TCR CDR3. MiXCR, applied by TCRdb to the multiplex PCR reads, yields one record per CDR3 protein. The table shows 400,000 or so distinct CDR3 sequences, with about 16% occurring only once. Study conclusions and caveats: Blood also contained most expanded thyroid clonotypes above 0.001. For ophthalmopathy, model prediction preceded onset by a median about 6.4 months.

Criteria for exclusion of patients were uncontrolled infection, other autoimmune disease, pregnancy or lactation. V dropped 1 base and J dropped 1; count of bases not matched to a gene: 0. This CDR3 is 14 amino acids long. Germline V lookup: CDR1 DFQATT, CDR2 SNEGSKA (reference sequence). Sequencing used blood. The sequence derives from a woman aged 60-70 years with Graves' ophthalmopathy. The rearrangement joins TRBV20-1 to TRBJ2-2; 7 nucleotides match TRBD2. CDR3 region: CSARGGGNTGELFF. In DNA form, the CDR3 reads TGCAGTGCTAGAGGCGGGGGGAACACCGGGGAGCTGTTTTTT.